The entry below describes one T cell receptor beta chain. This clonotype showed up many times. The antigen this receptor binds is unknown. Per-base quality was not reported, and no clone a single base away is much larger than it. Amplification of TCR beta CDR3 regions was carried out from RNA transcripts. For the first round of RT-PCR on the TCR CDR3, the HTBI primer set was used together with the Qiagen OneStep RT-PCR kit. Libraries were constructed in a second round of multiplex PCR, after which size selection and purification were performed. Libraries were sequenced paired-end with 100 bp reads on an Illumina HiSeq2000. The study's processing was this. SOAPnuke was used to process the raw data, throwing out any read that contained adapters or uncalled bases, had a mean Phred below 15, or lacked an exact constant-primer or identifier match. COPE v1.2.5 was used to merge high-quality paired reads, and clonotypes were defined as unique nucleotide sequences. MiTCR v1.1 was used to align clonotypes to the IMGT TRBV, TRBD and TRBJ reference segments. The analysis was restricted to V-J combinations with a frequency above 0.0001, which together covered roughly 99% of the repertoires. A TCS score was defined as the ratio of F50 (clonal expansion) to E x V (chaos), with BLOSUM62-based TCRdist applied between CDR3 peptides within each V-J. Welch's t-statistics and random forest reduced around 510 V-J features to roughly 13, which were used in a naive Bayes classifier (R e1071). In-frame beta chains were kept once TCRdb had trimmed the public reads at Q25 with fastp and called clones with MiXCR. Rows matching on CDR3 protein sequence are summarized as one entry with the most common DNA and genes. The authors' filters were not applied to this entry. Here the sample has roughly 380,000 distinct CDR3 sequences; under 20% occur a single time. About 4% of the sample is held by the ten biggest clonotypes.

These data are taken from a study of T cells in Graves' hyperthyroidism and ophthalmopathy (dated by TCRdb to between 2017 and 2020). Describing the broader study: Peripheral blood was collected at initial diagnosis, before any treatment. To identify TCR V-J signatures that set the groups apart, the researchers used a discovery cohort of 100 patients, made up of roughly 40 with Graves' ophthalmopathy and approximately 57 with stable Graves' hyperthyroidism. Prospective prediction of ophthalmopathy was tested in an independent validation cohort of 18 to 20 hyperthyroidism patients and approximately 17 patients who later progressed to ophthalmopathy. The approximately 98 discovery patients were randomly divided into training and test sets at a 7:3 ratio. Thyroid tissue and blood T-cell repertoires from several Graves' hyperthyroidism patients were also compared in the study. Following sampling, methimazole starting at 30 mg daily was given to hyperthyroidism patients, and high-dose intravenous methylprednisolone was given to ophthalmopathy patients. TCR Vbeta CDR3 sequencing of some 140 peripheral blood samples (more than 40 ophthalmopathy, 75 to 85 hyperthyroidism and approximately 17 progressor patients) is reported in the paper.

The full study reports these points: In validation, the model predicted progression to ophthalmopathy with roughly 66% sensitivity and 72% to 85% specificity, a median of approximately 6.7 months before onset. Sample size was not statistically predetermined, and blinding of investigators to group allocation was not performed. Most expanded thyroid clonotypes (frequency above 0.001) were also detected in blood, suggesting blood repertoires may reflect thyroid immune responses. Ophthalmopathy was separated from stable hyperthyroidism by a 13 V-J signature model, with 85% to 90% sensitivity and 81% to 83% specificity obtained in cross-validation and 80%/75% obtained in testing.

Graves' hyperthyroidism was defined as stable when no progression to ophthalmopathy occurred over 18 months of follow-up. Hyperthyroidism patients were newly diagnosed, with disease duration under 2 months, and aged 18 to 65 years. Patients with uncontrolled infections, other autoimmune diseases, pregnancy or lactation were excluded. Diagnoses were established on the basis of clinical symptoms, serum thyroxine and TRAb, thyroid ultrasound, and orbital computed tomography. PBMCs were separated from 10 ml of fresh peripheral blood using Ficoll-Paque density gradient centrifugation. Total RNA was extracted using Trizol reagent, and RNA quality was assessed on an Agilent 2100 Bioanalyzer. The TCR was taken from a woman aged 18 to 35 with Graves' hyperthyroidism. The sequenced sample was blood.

The CDR3 protein is CASSLVGSTYEQYF. In nucleotides, the sequence is TGTGCCAGCAGCTTAGTAGGCAGCACCTACGAGCAGTACTTC. The chain couples TRBV7-9 to TRBJ2-7; no D gene call is confident. The trim is 1 base for V and 2 bases for J, with a gap of 9 bases between the germline ends. From cysteine to phenylalanine, the CDR3 is 14 amino acids long. The retained sequence is limited to the CDR3, 42 bases, with the frame set at the first base. CDR1 SEHNR and CDR2 FQNEAQ are derived from the germline V gene (reference sequence).